This is a list of T cell receptor beta chains from one sample in a study of T cell changes during pregnancy in multiple sclerosis. TCRdb's table, derived via immunoSEQ multiplex PCR, lists solely in-frame clones and lacks some. Of about 59,000 clones detected, roughly 94% appear once; the ten largest clones hold 2.5% to 3%. This specimen consisted of CD8+ T cells from peripheral blood mononuclear cells, obtained after pregnancy. Source of these receptors: a female donor with multiple sclerosis, enrolled in a pregnancy study. Both conserved end residues are part of each CDR3. A D gene is named only where the DNA matches it firmly. A clone size is listed for some rows: how often the clone was seen (once, few, many), or a class if it is expanded.

j_call: TRBJ2-7
clone_size: -
v_call: TRBV4-1
d_call: -
cdr3_aa: CASSQGDTRNEQYF
cdr3_nt: TGCGCCAGCAGCCAAGGCGATACCCGAAACGAGCAGTACTTC

j_call: TRBJ1-1
clone_size: -
v_call: TRBV30
d_call: TRBD1
cdr3_aa: CAWSVGPGQGNTEAFF
cdr3_nt: TGTGCCTGGAGTGTGGGGCCCGGACAGGGGAACACTGAAGCTTTCTTT

j_call: TRBJ2-7
clone_size: -
v_call: TRBV27
d_call: TRBD2
cdr3_aa: CASSLGGNTYLSEQYF
cdr3_nt: TGTGCCAGCAGCCTGGGAGGGAATACTTATCTAAGCGAGCAGTACTTC

j_call: TRBJ2-7
clone_size: few
v_call: TRBV6-1
d_call: -
cdr3_aa: CASSEGGGSGAYEQYF
cdr3_nt: TGTGCCAGCAGCGAAGGGGGGGGTAGTGGGGCTTACGAGCAGTACTTC

j_call: TRBJ1-4
clone_size: few
v_call: TRBV30
d_call: TRBD1
cdr3_aa: CAWSPGTGPSNEKLFF
cdr3_nt: TGTGCCTGGAGTCCAGGGACAGGCCCATCTAATGAAAAACTGTTTTTT

j_call: TRBJ2-7
clone_size: -
v_call: TRBV27
d_call: TRBD2
cdr3_aa: CASSLSGTINEQYF
cdr3_nt: TGTGCCAGCAGTTTGTCCGGGACTATCAACGAGCAGTACTTC

j_call: TRBJ2-7
clone_size: -
v_call: TRBV27
d_call: -
cdr3_aa: CASTLSGNGLYEQYF
cdr3_nt: TGTGCCAGCACCCTTTCCGGAAATGGACTCTACGAGCAGTACTTC

j_call: TRBJ2-1
clone_size: -
v_call: TRBV10-3
d_call: -
cdr3_aa: CAISESVDLDNEQFF
cdr3_nt: TGTGCCATCAGTGAGTCGGTGGACTTGGACAATGAGCAGTTCTTC

j_call: TRBJ2-1
clone_size: -
v_call: TRBV19
d_call: -
cdr3_aa: CASSMDSSLNEQFF
cdr3_nt: TGTGCCAGTAGTATGGACAGCAGTCTCAATGAGCAGTTCTTC

j_call: TRBJ2-3
clone_size: -
v_call: TRBV10-2
d_call: -
cdr3_aa: CASSLEGTDTQYF
cdr3_nt: TGCGCCAGCAGCTTAGAGGGCACAGATACGCAGTATTTT

j_call: TRBJ2-5
clone_size: -
v_call: TRBV10-2
d_call: -
cdr3_aa: CASSELAGQETQYF
cdr3_nt: TGCGCCAGCAGTGAGTTGGCAGGACAAGAGACCCAGTACTTC

j_call: TRBJ2-7
clone_size: -
v_call: TRBV27
d_call: TRBD2
cdr3_aa: CASSLSPGTSYEQYF
cdr3_nt: TGTGCCAGCAGTTTATCCCCCGGGACTAGCTACGAGCAGTACTTC

j_call: TRBJ2-5
clone_size: -
v_call: TRBV7-9
d_call: TRBD1
cdr3_aa: CASRLQGARETQYF
cdr3_nt: TGTGCCAGCAGGCTTCAGGGGGCGAGGGAGACCCAGTACTTC

j_call: TRBJ2-3
clone_size: -
v_call: TRBV27
d_call: TRBD2
cdr3_aa: CASSTSRTSGRTDTQYF
cdr3_nt: TGTGCCAGCAGTACGTCACGGACTAGCGGGAGAACAGATACGCAGTATTTT

j_call: TRBJ2-1
clone_size: -
v_call: TRBV27
d_call: TRBD2
cdr3_aa: CASSFHRGSHNEQFF
cdr3_nt: TGTGCCAGCAGTTTTCACCGCGGGAGCCACAATGAGCAGTTCTTC

j_call: TRBJ1-2
clone_size: -
v_call: TRBV27
d_call: -
cdr3_aa: CASRWNSNYGYTF
cdr3_nt: TGTGCCTCACGATGGAACAGCAACTATGGCTACACCTTC

j_call: TRBJ2-5
clone_size: -
v_call: TRBV5-1
d_call: TRBD2
cdr3_aa: CASSLAGGRETQYF
cdr3_nt: TGCGCCAGCAGCTTGGCGGGCGGGAGAGAGACCCAGTACTTC

j_call: TRBJ1-3
clone_size: once
v_call: TRBV18
d_call: TRBD1
cdr3_aa: CASSPADRRNTIYF
cdr3_nt: TGTGCCAGCTCACCCGCGGACAGGCGGAACACCATATATTTT

j_call: TRBJ2-7
clone_size: -
v_call: TRBV30
d_call: -
cdr3_aa: CAWSVASQGEQYF
cdr3_nt: TGTGCCTGGAGTGTAGCGTCCCAAGGCGAGCAGTACTTC

j_call: TRBJ2-7
clone_size: -
v_call: TRBV5-1
d_call: -
cdr3_aa: CASSFTGGSYEQYF
cdr3_nt: TGCGCCAGCAGCTTTACGGGTGGCTCCTACGAGCAGTACTTC

j_call: TRBJ2-3
clone_size: few
v_call: TRBV27
d_call: TRBD1
cdr3_aa: CASSPGDRSTDTQYF
cdr3_nt: TGTGCCAGCAGTCCCGGGGACAGATCCACAGATACGCAGTATTTT

j_call: TRBJ2-2
clone_size: once
v_call: TRBV27
d_call: -
cdr3_aa: CASSLGPSPGELFF
cdr3_nt: TGTGCCAGCAGTTTAGGCCCTAGCCCCGGGGAGCTGTTTTTT

j_call: TRBJ2-3
clone_size: -
v_call: TRBV11-2
d_call: TRBD2
cdr3_aa: CASSLGLAVGADTQYF
cdr3_nt: TGTGCCAGCAGCTTGGGACTAGCAGTTGGCGCAGATACGCAGTATTTT

j_call: TRBJ1-3
clone_size: -
v_call: TRBV30
d_call: -
cdr3_aa: CAWSVGVSGNTIYF
cdr3_nt: TGTGCCTGGAGTGTCGGAGTCTCTGGAAACACCATATATTTT

j_call: TRBJ2-1
clone_size: -
v_call: TRBV27
d_call: -
cdr3_aa: CASSLSSGEQFF
cdr3_nt: TGTGCCAGCAGTTTATCGAGTGGTGAGCAGTTCTTC